These T cell receptor beta chains were read from a single sample in a study of T cell responses to AZD1222 COVID-19 vaccine. TCRdb's copy holds only in-frame clones and misses some; the assay was immunoSEQ multiplex PCR. The table shows some 120,000 clones, with 90% occurring only once. Source: peripheral blood, taken on day 0 of MenACWY control vaccination. These receptors all stem from an adult in good health. Both conserved end residues are part of each CDR3. D genes are given only for firm matches. Where a row states a size, it is once, few, many or the class of an expanded clone; other rows omit it.

>.|TRBV7-3|TRBJ2-1|TRBD2
CASSSGLAHYNEQFF
TGTGCCAGCAGCTCCGGACTAGCACACTACAATGAGCAGTTCTTC
>.|TRBV6-5|TRBJ1-1|.
CASSPGALEAFF
TGTGCCAGCAGCCCAGGGGCCCTAGAAGCTTTCTTT
>.|TRBV27|TRBJ1-1|.
CASSLATDTEAFF
TGTGCCAGCAGTTTGGCAACCGACACTGAAGCTTTCTTT
>.|TRBV2|TRBJ1-3|.
CASRIGQGNTIYF
TGTGCCAGCAGGATTGGGCAGGGAAACACCATATATTTT
>.|TRBV7-3|TRBJ2-2|TRBD1
CASSRWTGGADHTGELFF
TGTGCCAGCAGCCGATGGACAGGGGGCGCGGATCATACCGGGGAGCTGTTTTTT
>.|TRBV13|TRBJ1-1|.
CASSLEPGQRDTEAFF
TGTGCCAGCAGCTTAGAACCAGGGCAGAGGGACACTGAAGCTTTCTTT
>.|TRBV7-2|TRBJ1-2|TRBD1
CASRPNRGRDYGYTF
TGTGCCAGCAGGCCAAACAGGGGGAGAGACTATGGCTACACCTTC
>.|TRBV12-3/TRBV12-4|TRBJ2-1|TRBD2
CASSRSGMGFF
TGTGCCAGCAGCCGTAGCGGGATGGGATTCTTC
>.|TRBV11-1|TRBJ2-3|TRBD2
CASSPGLAGADTQYF
TGTGCCAGCAGCCCCGGACTAGCGGGAGCAGATACGCAGTATTTT
>.|TRBV5-4|TRBJ2-5|TRBD2
CASSFLAGQETQYF
TGTGCCAGCAGCTTCCTAGCGGGCCAAGAGACCCAGTACTTC
>.|TRBV30|TRBJ2-1|.
CACAVGERKSSYNEQFF
TGTGCCTGCGCGGTAGGGGAGCGGAAGAGCTCCTACAATGAGCAGTTCTTC
>.|TRBV19|TRBJ2-1|.
CASNAGPLNNEQFF
TGTGCCAGTAACGCGGGACCTTTGAACAATGAGCAGTTCTTC
>.|TRBV5-8|TRBJ2-1|TRBD2
CARPGTSDRTYYNEQFF
TGTGCCAGACCCGGGACTAGCGATCGAACTTACTACAATGAGCAGTTCTTC
>many|TRBV6-1|TRBJ1-6|.
CASSEALGGNSPLHF
TGTGCCAGCAGTGAAGCCCTCGGGGGCAATTCACCCCTCCACTTT
>.|TRBV18|TRBJ1-1|.
CASSTQGVGDTEAFF
TGTGCCAGCTCAACTCAGGGTGTCGGGGACACTGAAGCTTTCTTT